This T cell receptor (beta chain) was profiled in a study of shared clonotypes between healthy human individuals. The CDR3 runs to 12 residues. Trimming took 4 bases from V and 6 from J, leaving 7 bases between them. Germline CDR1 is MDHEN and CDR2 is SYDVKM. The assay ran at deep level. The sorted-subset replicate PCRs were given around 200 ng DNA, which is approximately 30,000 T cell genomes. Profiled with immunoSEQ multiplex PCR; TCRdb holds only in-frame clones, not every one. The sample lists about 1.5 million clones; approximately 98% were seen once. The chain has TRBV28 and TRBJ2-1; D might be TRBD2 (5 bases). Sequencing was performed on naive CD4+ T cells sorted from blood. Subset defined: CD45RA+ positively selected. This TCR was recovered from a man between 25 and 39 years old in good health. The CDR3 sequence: CASSYSVNEQFF. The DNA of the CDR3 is TGTGCCAGCAGTTATAGCGTCAATGAGCAGTTCTTC.